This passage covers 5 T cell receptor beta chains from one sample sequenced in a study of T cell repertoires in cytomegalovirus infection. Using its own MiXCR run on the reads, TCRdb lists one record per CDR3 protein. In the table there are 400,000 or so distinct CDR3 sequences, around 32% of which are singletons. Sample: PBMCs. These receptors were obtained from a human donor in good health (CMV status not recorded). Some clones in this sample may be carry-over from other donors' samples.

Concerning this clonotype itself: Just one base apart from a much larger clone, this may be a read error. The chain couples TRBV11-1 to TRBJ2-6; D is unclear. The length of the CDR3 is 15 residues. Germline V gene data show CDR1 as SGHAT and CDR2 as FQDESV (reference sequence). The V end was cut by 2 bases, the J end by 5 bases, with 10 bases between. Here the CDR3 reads CASSLTWERANVLTF. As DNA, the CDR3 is TGTGCCAGCAGCTTAACATGGGAAAGGGCCAACGTCCTGACTTTC.

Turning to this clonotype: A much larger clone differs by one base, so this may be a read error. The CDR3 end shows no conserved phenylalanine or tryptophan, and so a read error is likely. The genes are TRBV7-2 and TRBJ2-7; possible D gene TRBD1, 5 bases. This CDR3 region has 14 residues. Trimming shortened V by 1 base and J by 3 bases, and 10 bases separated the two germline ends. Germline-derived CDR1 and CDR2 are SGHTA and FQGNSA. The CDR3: CASSLGGRDYEQYL. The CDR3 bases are TGTGCCAGCAGCTTAGGAGGCAGGGACTACGAGCAGTACTTA.

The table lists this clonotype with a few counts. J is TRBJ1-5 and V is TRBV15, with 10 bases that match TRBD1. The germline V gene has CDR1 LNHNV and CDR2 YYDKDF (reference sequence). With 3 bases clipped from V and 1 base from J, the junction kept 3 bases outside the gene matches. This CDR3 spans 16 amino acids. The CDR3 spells CATSSLGQGSNQPQHF. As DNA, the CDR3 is TGTGCCACCAGCAGCCTGGGACAGGGGAGCAATCAGCCCCAGCATTTT.

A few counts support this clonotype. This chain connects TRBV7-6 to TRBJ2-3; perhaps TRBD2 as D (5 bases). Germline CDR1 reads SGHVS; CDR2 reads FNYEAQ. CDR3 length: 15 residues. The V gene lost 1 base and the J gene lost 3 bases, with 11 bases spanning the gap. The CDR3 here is CASSLVVGGTDTQYF. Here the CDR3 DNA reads TGTGCCAGCAGCTTAGTCGTGGGCGGGACAGATACGCAGTATTTT.

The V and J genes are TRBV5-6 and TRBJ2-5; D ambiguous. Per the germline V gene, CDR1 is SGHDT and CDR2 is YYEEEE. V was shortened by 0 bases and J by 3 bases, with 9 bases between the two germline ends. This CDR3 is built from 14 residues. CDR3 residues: CASSLGSLEETQYF. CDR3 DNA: TGTGCCAGCAGCTTGGGCAGCCTAGAAGAGACCCAGTACTTC.